The present entry profiles one T cell receptor beta chain with its context. In the authors' workflow: It was from reference gene primer amplification that nucleated cell counts were estimated. The repertoire was sequenced with immunoSEQ multiplex PCR; TCRdb's copy has only in-frame clones and lacks some. The V and J calls and clone size were taken over from that table, and D and trimming were inferred from the DNA. The table has 300,000 or so clones, over 85% seen once; the top ten hold about 2.4%. Germline CDR1 and CDR2: PRHDT and FYEKMQ (reference sequence). Trimming took off 5 bases at V and 8 bases at J, with 12 bases between the two ends. The CDR3 extends over 13 amino acids. This sample stems from a study of blood T cell repertoires in COVID-19. Study context: Specimens from acute and convalescent COVID-19 originated in the United States, Italy and Spain. Nucleic acid was either cDNA or gDNA, and it came from T cells, B-cell-depleted T cells, or PBMCs.

Membership in each cohort depended on participant-reported clinical history. This receptor was obtained from a man in his 60s who had recovered from COVID-19. The chain recombines TRBV13 with TRBJ1-4; D is unclear. Material: PBMCs or T cells enriched from blood (not recorded which). CDR3 DNA: TGTGCCAGCAGCCCAGAGGGAGGAGAAAAACTGTTTTTT. This translates into CASSPEGGEKLFF.